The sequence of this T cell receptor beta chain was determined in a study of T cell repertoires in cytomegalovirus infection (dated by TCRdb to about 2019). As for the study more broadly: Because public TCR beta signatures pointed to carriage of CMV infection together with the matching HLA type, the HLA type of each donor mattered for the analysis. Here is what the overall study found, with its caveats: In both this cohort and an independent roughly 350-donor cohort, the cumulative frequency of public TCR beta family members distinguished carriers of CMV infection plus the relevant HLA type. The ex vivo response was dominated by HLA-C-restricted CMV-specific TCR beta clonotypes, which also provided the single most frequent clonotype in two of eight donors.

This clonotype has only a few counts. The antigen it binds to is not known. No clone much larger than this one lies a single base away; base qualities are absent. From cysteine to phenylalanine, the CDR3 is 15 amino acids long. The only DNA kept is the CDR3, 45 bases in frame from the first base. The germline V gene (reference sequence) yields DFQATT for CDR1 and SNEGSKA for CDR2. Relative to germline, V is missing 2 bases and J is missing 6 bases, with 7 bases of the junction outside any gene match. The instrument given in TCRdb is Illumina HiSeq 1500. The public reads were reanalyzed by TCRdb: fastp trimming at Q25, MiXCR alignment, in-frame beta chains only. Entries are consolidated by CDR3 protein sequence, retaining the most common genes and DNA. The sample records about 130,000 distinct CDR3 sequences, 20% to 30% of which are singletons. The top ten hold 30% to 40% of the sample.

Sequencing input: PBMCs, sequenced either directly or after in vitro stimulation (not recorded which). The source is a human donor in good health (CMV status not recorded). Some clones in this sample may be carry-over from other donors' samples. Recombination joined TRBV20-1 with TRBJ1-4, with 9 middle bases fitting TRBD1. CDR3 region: CSARPSTGGDEKLFF. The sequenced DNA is TGCAGTGCTAGACCGTCGACAGGGGGGGATGAAAAACTGTTTTTT.